This T cell receptor (beta chain) was identified during a study of T cell responses to AZD1222 COVID-19 vaccine. Study-level results: In a largely white British group with more females than males, clonal diversity was possibly underestimated. Only a handful of people who got AZD1222 tested seropositive at baseline. Only after the peak T cell response were repertoires sampled. In the spike-specific TCR repertoire, nearly half reportedly target unmutated variant regions.

On this clone: The target antigen is unknown.

V was trimmed by 2 bases and J by 4 bases, leaving 12 bases between them. The germline CDR1 and CDR2 sequences are ENHRY and SYGVKD. The CDR3 is 15 residues long. Sequencing used immunoSEQ multiplex PCR; TCRdb keeps in-frame clones, though not all of them. The sample yields about 140,000 clones, roughly 90% seen once. The genes are TRBV10-3 and TRBJ1-5; D gene unclear. The sample consisted of peripheral blood, taken 28 days after the second AZD1222 dose. The receptor comes from an adult who received the AZD1222 COVID-19 vaccine. The CDR3 nucleotides read TGTGCCATCAGTGAGATGGGCCGAGGTAATCAGCCCCAGCATTTT. Translated: CAISEMGRGNQPQHF.